This T cell receptor (beta chain) appears in the sequencing data of a study of shared clonotypes between healthy human individuals. Overall study context: A donor's plate count was three for CD4 naive and three for CD4 memory; CD8 naive had two and CD8 memory one.

Findings of the study overall: Several donors had roughly 5% of their naive CD4 clonotypes in common.

Original data processing: ImmunoSEQ yielded junction-only sequences lacking quality scores, so filtering differed. Produced via immunoSEQ multiplex PCR; TCRdb's table is partial and in-frame only. For V, J and clone size, that table is used; D and trimming come from the DNA. The sample includes about 120,000 clones, about 63% of them seen just once. This clone was found many times. Its cognate antigen is unknown. V shed 3 bases and J shed 7 bases, with 10 bases lying between them. The CDR3 contains 12 residues. Germline-derived CDR1 and CDR2 are SGHRS and YFSETQ. CD8 memory combined CD45RO+ cells with CCR7-negative CD45RA+ TemRA cells.

The receptor was derived from a woman aged 25 to 45 in good health. The genes are TRBV5-1 and TRBJ1-2; D not resolved. The sample comprised memory CD8+ T cells sorted from blood. Subset of the sample: CD45RO+ cells pooled with CCR7-negative TemRA cells. This CDR3 is CASSSDPGGYTF. CDR3 nucleotide sequence: TGCGCCAGCAGCTCCGATCCTGGTGGCTACACCTTC.